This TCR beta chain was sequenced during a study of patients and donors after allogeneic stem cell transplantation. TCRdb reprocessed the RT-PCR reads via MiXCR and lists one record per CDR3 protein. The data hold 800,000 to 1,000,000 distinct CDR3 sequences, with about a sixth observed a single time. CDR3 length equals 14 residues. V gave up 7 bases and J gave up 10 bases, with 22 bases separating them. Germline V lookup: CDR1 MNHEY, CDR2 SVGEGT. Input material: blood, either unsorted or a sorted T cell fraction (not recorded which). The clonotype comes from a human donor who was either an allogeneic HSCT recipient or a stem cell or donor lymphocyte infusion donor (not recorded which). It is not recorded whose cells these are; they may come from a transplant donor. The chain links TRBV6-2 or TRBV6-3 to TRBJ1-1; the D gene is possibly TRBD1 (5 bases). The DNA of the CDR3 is TGTGCCAGCACTCCTGGTGGGACCTTCTCGGGAGCTTTCTTT. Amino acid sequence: CASTPGGTFSGAFF.